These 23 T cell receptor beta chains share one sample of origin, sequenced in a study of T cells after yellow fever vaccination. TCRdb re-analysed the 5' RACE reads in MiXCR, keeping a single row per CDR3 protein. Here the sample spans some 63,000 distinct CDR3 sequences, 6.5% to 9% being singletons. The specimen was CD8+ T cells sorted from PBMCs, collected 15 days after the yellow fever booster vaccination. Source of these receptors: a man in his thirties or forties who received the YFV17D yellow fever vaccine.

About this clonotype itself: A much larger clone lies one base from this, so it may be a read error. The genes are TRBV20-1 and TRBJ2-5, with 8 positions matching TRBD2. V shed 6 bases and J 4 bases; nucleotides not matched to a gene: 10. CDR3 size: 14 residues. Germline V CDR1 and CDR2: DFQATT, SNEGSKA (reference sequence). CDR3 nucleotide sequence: TGCAGTGCCCAGAAGGCTAGCGGGCGAGAGACCCAGTACTTC. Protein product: CSAQKASGRETQYF.

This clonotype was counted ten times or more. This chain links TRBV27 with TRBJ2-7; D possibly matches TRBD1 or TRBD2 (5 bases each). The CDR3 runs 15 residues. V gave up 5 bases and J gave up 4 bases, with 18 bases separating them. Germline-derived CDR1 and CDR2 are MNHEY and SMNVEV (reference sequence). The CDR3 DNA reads TGTGCCAGCAGTCTCCGATACCCGGGACCTTACGAGCAGTACTTC. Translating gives CASSLRYPGPYEQYF.

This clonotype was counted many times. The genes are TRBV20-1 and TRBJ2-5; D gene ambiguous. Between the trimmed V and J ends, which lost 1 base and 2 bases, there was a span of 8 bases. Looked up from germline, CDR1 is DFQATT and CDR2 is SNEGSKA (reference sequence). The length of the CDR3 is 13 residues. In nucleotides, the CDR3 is TGCAGTGCTAGAGTGGACGTGCAAGAGACCCAGTACTTC. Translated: CSARVDVQETQYF.

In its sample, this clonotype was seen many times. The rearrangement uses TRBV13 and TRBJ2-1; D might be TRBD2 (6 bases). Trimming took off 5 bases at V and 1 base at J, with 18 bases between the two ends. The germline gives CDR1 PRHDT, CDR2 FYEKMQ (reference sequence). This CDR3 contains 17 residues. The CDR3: CASSQTSSEPSYNEQFF. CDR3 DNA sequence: TGTGCCAGCAGCCAAACCTCTAGCGAACCATCCTACAATGAGCAGTTCTTC.

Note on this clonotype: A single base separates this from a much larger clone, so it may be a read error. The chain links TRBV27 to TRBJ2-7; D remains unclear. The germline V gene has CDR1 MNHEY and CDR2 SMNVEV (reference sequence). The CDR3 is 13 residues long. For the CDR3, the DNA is TGTTCCAGCAGAGGCAGAGCGTTCTACGAGCAGTACTTC. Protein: CSSRGRAFYEQYF.

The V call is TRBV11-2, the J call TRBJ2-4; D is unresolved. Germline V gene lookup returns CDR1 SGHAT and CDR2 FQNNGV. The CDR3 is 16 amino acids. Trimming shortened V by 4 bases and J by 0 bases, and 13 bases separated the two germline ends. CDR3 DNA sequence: TGTGCCAGCAGCTCCCAGACCTTCGTAGCCAAAAACATTCAGTACTTC. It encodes CASSSQTFVAKNIQYF. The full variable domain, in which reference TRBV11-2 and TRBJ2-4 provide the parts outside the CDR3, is EAGVAQSPRYKIIEKRQSVAFWCNPISGHATLYWYQQILGQGPKLLIQFQNNGVVDDSQLPKDRFSAERLKGVDSTLKIQPAKLEDSAVYLCASSSQTFVAKNIQYFGAGTRLSVL.

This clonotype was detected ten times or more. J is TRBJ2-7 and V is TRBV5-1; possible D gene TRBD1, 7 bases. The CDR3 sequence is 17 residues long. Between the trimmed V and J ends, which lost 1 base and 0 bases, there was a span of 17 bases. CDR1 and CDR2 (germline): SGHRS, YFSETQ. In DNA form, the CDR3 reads TGCGCCAGCAGCTTGAGGGCGGGACAGTACGTCTCCTACGAGCAGTACTTC. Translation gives CASSLRAGQYVSYEQYF.

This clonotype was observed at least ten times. CDR3: CASGGGDRTEAFF. The CDR3 bases are TGTGCCAGCGGGGGGGGGGATCGCACTGAAGCTTTCTTT. The J gene is TRBJ1-1, the V gene TRBV12-3 or TRBV12-4; a weak D match, TRBD1 (5 bases). This CDR3 comprises 13 residues. V shed 8 bases and J shed 4 bases, with 14 bases lying between them.

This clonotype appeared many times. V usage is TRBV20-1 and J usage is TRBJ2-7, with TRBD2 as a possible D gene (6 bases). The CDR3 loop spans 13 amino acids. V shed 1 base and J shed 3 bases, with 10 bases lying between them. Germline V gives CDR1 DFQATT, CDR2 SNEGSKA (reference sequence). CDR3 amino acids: CSARGLGDYEQYF. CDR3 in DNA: TGCAGTGCTAGAGGACTAGGGGACTACGAGCAGTACTTC.

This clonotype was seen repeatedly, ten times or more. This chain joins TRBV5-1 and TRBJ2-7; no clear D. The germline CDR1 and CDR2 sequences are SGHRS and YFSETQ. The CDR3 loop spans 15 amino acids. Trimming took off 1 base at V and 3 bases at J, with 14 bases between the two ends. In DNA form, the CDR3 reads TGCGCCAGCAGCTTGTTTGGCGACATCGACTACGAGCAGTACTTC. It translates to CASSLFGDIDYEQYF.

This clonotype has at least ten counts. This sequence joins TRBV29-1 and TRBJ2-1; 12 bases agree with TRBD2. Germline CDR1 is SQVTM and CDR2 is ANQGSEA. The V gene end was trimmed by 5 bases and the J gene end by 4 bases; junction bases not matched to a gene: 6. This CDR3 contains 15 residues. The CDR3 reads CSVPRLAGGYNEQFF. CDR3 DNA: TGCAGCGTTCCAAGGCTAGCGGGAGGGTACAATGAGCAGTTCTTC.

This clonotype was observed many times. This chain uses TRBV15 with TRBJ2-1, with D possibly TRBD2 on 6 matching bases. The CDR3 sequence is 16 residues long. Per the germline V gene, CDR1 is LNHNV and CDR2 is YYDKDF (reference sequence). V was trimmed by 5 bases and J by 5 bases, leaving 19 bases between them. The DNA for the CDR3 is TGTGCCACCAGCCTCCCCGATAGCGGAGAAAACAATGAGCAGTTCTTC. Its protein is CATSLPDSGENNEQFF.

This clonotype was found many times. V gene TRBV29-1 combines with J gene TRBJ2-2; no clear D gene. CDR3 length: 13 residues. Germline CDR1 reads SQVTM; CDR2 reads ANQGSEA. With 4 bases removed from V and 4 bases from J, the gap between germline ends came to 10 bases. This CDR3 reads CSVVLFGTGELFF. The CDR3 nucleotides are TGCAGCGTTGTCCTTTTTGGCACCGGGGAGCTGTTTTTT.

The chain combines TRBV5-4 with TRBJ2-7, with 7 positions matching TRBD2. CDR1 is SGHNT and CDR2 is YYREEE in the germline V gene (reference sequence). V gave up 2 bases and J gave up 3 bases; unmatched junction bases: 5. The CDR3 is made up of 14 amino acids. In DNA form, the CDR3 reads TGTGCCAGCAGCTTTGGAACTAGCGTCTACGAGCAGTACTTC. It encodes CASSFGTSVYEQYF.

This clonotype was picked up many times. The CDR3 region is CASSFLGGSSFDEQFF. CDR3 DNA: TGTGCCAGCAGCTTCCTTGGCGGGAGTTCATTCGATGAGCAGTTCTTC. The V and J genes are TRBV7-2 and TRBJ2-1; 7 nucleotides agree with TRBD2. The CDR3 has 16 residues. Germline values: CDR1 SGHTA, CDR2 FQGNSA. The V and J ends lost 3 bases and 8 bases, in that order; junction bases with no gene match: 13.

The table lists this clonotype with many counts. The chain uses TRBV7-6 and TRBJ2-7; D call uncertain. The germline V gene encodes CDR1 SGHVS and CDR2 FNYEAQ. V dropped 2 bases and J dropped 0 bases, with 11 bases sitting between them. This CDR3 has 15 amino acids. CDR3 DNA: TGTGCCAGCAGCTTAAATGGGCGGTTCTCCTACGAGCAGTACTTC. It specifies CASSLNGRFSYEQYF.

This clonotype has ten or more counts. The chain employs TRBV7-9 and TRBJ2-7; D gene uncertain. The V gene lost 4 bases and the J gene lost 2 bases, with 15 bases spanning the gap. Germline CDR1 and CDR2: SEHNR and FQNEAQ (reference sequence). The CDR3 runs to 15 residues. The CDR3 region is CASSSRADHTYEQYF. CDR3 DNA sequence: TGTGCCAGCAGCTCCCGTGCGGACCATACCTACGAGCAGTACTTC.

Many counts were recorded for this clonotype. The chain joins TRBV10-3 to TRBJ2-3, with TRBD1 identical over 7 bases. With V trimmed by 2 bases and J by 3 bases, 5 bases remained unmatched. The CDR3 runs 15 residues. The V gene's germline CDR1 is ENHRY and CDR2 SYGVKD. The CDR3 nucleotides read TGTGCCATCAGTGAGCCAGACAGGGCTACAGATACGCAGTATTTT. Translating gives CAISEPDRATDTQYF.

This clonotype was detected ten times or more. In DNA, the CDR3 is TGTGCCAGCAGCTCAGCTAGCGATAACGCGAACACCGGGGAGCTGTTTTTT. This gives the protein CASSSASDNANTGELFF. This chain joins TRBV5-4 and TRBJ2-2, with D possibly TRBD2 on 6 matching bases. The CDR3 runs to 17 residues. The V end lost 3 bases, the J end lost 0 bases, and 15 bases lay between the germline ends. The germline gives CDR1 SGHNT, CDR2 YYREEE (reference sequence).

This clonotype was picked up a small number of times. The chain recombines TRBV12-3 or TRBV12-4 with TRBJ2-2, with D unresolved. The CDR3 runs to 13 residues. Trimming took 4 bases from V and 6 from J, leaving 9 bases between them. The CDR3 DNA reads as TGTGCCAGCAGTTCTACCTGGGCCGGGGAGCTGTTTTTT. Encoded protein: CASSSTWAGELFF.

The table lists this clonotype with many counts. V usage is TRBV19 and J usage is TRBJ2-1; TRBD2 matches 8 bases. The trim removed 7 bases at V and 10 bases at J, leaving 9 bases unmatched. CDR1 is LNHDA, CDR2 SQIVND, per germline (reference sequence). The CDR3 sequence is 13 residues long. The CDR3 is CASTMGGGREQFF. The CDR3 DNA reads TGTGCCAGTACCATGGGTGGCGGGAGGGAGCAGTTCTTC.

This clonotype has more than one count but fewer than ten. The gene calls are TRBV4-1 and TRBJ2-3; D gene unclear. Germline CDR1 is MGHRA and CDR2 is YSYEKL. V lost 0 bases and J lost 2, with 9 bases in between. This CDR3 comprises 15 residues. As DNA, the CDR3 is TGCGCCAGCAGCCAAGAAGACAAGCTCACAGATACGCAGTATTTT. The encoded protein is CASSQEDKLTDTQYF.

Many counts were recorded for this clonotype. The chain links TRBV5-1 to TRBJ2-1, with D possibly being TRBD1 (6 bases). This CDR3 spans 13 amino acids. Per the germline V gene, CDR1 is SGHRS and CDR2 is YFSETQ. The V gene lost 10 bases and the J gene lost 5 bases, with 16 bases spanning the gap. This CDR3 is CACNRVSDNEQFF. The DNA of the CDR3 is TGCGCCTGCAACAGGGTTAGCGACAATGAGCAGTTCTTC. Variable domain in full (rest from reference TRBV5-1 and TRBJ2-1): KAGVTQTPRYLIKTRGQQVTLSCSPISGHRSVSWYQQTPGQGLQFLFEYFSETQRNKGNFPGRFSGRQFSNSRSEMNVSTLELGDSALYLCACNRVSDNEQFFGPGTRLTVL.